The table lists the clone carrying this T cell receptor (beta chain) with many counts. This entry belongs to a study of regulatory T cells in long-lasting Graves disease. Time point denoted: persistent/refractory GD, antithyroid drugs over 5 years with positive TRAb. Preparation of the TCR library used RNA extracted from PBMCs. CDR3 regions were amplified by Arm-PCR using iRepertoire HTBI primers to build TCR beta libraries. Each CDR3 protein gets one entry after TCRdb re-called the multiplex PCR reads with MiXCR. Of around 400,000 distinct CDR3 sequences listed, 23% were seen once; the top ten hold approximately 25%. CDR3 size: 18 residues. V shed 6 bases, J shed 0 bases, and the junction held 11 bases outside the gene matches. From germline, CDR1 is SGHVS and CDR2 FQNEAQ.

The sequence derives from a female donor with Graves disease. The chain uses TRBV7-8 and TRBJ1-3, with TRBD1 identical over 10 bases. The sample here was peripheral blood mononuclear cells (PBMCs), taken when the disease was refractory, from a patient treated with antithyroid drugs. The chain's CDR3 is CASSLNDRGLTSGNTIYF. In nucleotides, the CDR3 is TGTGCCAGCAGTCTTAACGACAGGGGGCTAACCTCTGGAAACACCATATATTTT.